This TCR beta chain was found in a study of blood T cells in healthy people across ages. The use of a sample-barcoded 5' primer and a J-beta primer mix characterized a second PCR of about 7 to 12 cycles. One entry per CDR3 protein results from TCRdb running MiXCR on the 5' RACE reads. The sample has around 990,000 distinct CDR3 sequences, less than 25% seen once. The CDR3 totals 19 residues. The same sample was also studied in work on T cells of mothers and their children.

The sequenced material came from blood. The rearrangement uses TRBV21-1 and TRBJ2-3; TRBD2, the D gene given by the table, was not confirmed from the DNA. TRBV21-1 is an annotated pseudogene. The sequence was collected from a girl aged 2 to 10 in good health. CDR3 loop: CASTIKTSGGSINPDTQYF. The DNA of the CDR3 is TGTGCCAGCACCATTAAAACTAGCGGGGGGTCCATAAATCCAGATACGCAGTATTTT.